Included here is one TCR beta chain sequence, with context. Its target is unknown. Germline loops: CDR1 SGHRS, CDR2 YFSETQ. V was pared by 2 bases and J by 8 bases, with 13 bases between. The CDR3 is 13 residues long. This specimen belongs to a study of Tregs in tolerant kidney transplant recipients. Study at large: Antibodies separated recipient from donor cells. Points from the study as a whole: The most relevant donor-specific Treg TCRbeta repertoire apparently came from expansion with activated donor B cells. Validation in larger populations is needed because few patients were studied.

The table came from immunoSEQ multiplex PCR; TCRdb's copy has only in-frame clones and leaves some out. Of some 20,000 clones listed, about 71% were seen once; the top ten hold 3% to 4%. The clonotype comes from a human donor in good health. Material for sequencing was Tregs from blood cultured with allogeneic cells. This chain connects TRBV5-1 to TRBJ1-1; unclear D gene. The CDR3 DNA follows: TGCGCCAGCAGCTTCCTGACCCTGTCGGAAGCTTTCTTT. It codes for CASSFLTLSEAFF.